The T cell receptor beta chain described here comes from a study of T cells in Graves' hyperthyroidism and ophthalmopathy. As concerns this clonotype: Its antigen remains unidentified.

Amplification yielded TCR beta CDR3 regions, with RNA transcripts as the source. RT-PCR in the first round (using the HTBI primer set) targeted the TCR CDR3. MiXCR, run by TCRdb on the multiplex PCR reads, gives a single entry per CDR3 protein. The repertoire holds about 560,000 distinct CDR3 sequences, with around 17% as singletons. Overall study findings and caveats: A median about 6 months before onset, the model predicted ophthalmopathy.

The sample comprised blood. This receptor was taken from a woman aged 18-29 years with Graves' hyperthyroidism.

DNA of the CDR3: TGTGCCAGCAGCGCGGGGGCTGGTGAGCAGTTCTTC. This gives the protein CASSAGAGEQFF. The rearrangement uses TRBV11-3 and TRBJ2-1; maybe TRBD2 (7 bases). Between the trimmed V and J ends, which lost 5 bases and 9 bases, there was a span of 11 bases. Germline loops: CDR1 SGHNT, CDR2 YENEEA. The CDR3 has 12 residues.